The 14 T cell receptor beta chains in this list originate from one sample, sequenced in a study of blood T cells in healthy people across ages. A second about 6 to 12 cycle PCR used barcoded and J-beta primers. TCRdb processed the 5' RACE reads anew with MiXCR; each CDR3 protein has one entry. The sample lists just over 1 million distinct CDR3 sequences; less than 50% were seen once. The sequencing sample was made of blood. The receptors originated from an older woman in good health.

The J gene is TRBJ2-1, the V gene TRBV27, with unresolved D. Trimming took off 2 bases at V and 9 bases at J, with 11 bases between the two ends. Germline V gene data show CDR1 as MNHEY and CDR2 as SMNVEV (reference sequence). This CDR3 region has 13 residues. The chain's CDR3 is CASSLAAKSEQFF. CDR3 nucleotides: TGTGCCAGCAGTTTAGCGGCTAAAAGTGAGCAGTTCTTC.

This clonotype was found once. This chain connects TRBV7-2 to TRBJ1-2; the D gene is possibly TRBD1 (6 bases). Germline-derived CDR1 and CDR2 are SGHTA and FQGNSA. Trimming cost V 4 bases and J 5 bases, with 14 bases left between them. The CDR3 has 14 amino acids. CDR3 amino acids: CASSSQGTIYGYTF. The CDR3 bases are TGTGCCAGCAGCTCGCAGGGGACAATATATGGCTACACCTTC.

The chain couples TRBV2 to TRBJ2-2; 8 bases line up with TRBD1. J lost 5 bases, V lost 6 bases, and 2 bases had no gene match. The CDR3 is made up of 13 amino acids. CDR1 is SNHLY, CDR2 FYNNEI, per germline. The CDR3 bases are TGTGCCAGCAGGGACAGGGCTACCGGGGAGCTGTTTTTT. Its translation: CASRDRATGELFF.

In DNA, the CDR3 is TGCAGTGCTAGCTTCGGGACTCGCACCTACGAGCAGTACTTC. Translated: CSASFGTRTYEQYF. The rearrangement uses TRBV20-1 and TRBJ2-7; TRBD2 might be the D (6 bases). Germline V gene sequence: CDR1 DFQATT, CDR2 SNEGSKA (reference sequence). Trimming left V 3 bases short and J 2 bases short, with 14 bases between. The CDR3 is 14 residues long.

The chain combines TRBV3-1 with TRBJ2-1; the match to TRBD2 covers 8 bases. Near its end, the DNA agrees better with TRBJ2-7, so the J call may be wrong. Germline assignment: CDR1 LGHDT and CDR2 YNNKEL (reference sequence). This CDR3 is built from 14 residues. CDR3 sequence: CASSPGTRGWEQYF. CDR3 DNA: TGTGCCAGCAGCCCAGGGACTAGGGGTTGGGAGCAGTACTTC.

The V call is TRBV10-3, the J call TRBJ2-4, with D maybe TRBD1 (6 bases). The CDR3 runs to 14 residues. The V gene's germline CDR1 is ENHRY and CDR2 SYGVKD. The ends were cut back, 6 bases at V and 13 bases at J, with 22 bases in the middle. The CDR3: CAISSIAGESEQYF. In DNA, the CDR3 is TGTGCCATCAGCTCTATTGCAGGGGAGAGTGAGCAGTACTTC.

The chain links TRBV6-2 or TRBV6-3 to TRBJ2-1, with unresolved D. The V gene lost 3 bases and the J gene lost 7 bases, with 19 bases spanning the gap. Germline CDR1 is MNHEY and CDR2 is SVGEGT. CDR3 length equals 16 residues. CDR3 sequence: CASSYARAARWNEQFF. CDR3 coding DNA: TGTGCCAGCAGTTATGCCCGCGCGGCTAGATGGAATGAGCAGTTCTTC.

The CDR3 reads CASSYSKGYDEQYF. The CDR3 region has the DNA TGTGCCAGCAGTTACTCTAAGGGTTACGATGAGCAGTACTTC. The chain recombines TRBV6-5 with TRBJ2-7; D is undetermined. V gave up 0 bases and J gave up 7 bases, with 13 bases separating them. The CDR3 has 14 residues. Germline V gene sequence: CDR1 MNHEY, CDR2 SVGAGI.

J is TRBJ2-1 and V is TRBV29-1; 7 positions match TRBD2. CDR1 and CDR2 from the germline V gene are SQVTM and ANQGSEA. Trimming cost V 6 bases and J 3 bases; bases outside gene matches: 5. The CDR3 sequence is 13 residues long. CDR3 DNA sequence: TGCAGCGTGGATCGGACTAGCTACAATGAGCAGTTCTTC. As protein: CSVDRTSYNEQFF.

This clonotype was counted between two and nine times. V usage is TRBV4-1 and J usage is TRBJ2-7, with D possibly being TRBD1 (5 bases). Per germline, CDR1 MGHRA and CDR2 YSYEKL. V was cut by 1 base and J by 2 bases, with 9 bases left in between. The CDR3 spans 14 residues. CDR3 in DNA: TGCGCCAGCAGCCAAGTGACAGCAACCTACGAGCAGTACTTC. Protein sequence: CASSQVTATYEQYF.

Comments on this clonotype: One end of the junction is discordant with germline, which a read error may explain. The DNA for the CDR3 is TGTGCCAACAGCTTCAGGACCTATCAAGCCCAGTACTTC. This sequence encodes CANSFRTYQAQYF. The genes are TRBV11-2 and TRBJ2-5; unclear D gene. Germline CDR1 and CDR2: SGHAT and FQNNGV. The CDR3 is 13 amino acids.

This chain uses TRBV20-1 with TRBJ2-3; TRBD2 matches at 7 bases. The CDR3 sequence is 14 residues long. The V gene's germline CDR1 is DFQATT and CDR2 SNEGSKA (reference sequence). V dropped 6 bases and J dropped 6; count of bases not matched to a gene: 12. CDR3: CSAQTGAGWDTQYF. As DNA, the CDR3 is TGCAGTGCGCAAACGGGAGCGGGGTGGGATACGCAGTATTTT.

The chain employs TRBV7-9 and TRBJ1-1; possible D gene TRBD1, 5 bases. The CDR3 spans 14 residues. Trimming left V 7 bases short and J 8 bases short, with 20 bases between. CDR1 is SEHNR and CDR2 is FQNEAQ in the germline V gene (reference sequence). The CDR3 is CASNLASRWGEAFF. The CDR3 bases are TGTGCCAGCAACCTCGCCTCTCGGTGGGGGGAAGCTTTCTTT. The variable domain in full, with the rest retrieved from reference TRBV7-9 and TRBJ1-1, is DTGVSQNPRHKITKRGQNVTFRCDPISEHNRLYWYRQTLGQGPEFLTYFQNEAQLEKSRLLSDRFSAERPKGSFSTLEIQRTEQGDSAMYLCASNLASRWGEAFFGQGTRLTVV.

This clonotype was seen once. The V and J genes are TRBV28 and TRBJ2-3, with a weak D call TRBD1 (5 bases). V shed 5 bases and J shed 3 bases, with 12 bases lying between them. The CDR3 contains 14 residues. From germline, CDR1 is MDHEN and CDR2 SYDVKM. CDR3 residues: CASSIRVWTDTQYF. The CDR3 DNA reads TGTGCCAGCAGTATCAGGGTATGGACAGATACGCAGTATTTT.